This entry lists 3 T cell receptor beta chains sequenced from one sample in a study of PD-1 blockade in classical Hodgkin lymphoma. Every patient had relapsed following autologous stem cell transplantation, and cohorts differed in brentuximab vedotin exposure. Using immunoSEQ multiplex PCR, the repertoire was profiled, and TCRdb retains in-frame clones only, with some absent. The sample yields about 13,000 clones, just under 80% seen once. The specimen was peripheral blood mononuclear cells (PBMCs), collected at baseline. All receptors come from a human donor with classical Hodgkin lymphoma.

This rearrangement joins TRBV7-2 to TRBJ2-7; possible D gene TRBD1, 6 bases. Germline V gives CDR1 SGHTA, CDR2 FQGNSA. The CDR3 covers 14 residues. Trimming cost V 2 bases and J 0 bases, with 8 bases left between them. The CDR3 loop is CASSLQGSSYEQYF. DNA of the CDR3: TGTGCCAGCAGCTTACAGGGGAGCTCCTACGAGCAGTACTTC.

In this sample, this clone turned up once. The chain recombines TRBV5-4 with TRBJ1-4, with TRBD1 as a possible D gene (5 bases). CDR3 size: 13 residues. Germline CDR1 is SGHNT and CDR2 is YYREEE (reference sequence). The germline V and J ends were trimmed by 9 bases and 7 bases, with 16 bases remaining between them. The CDR3 spells CATSTERGEKLFF. In DNA, the CDR3 is TGTGCCACCAGTACAGAGAGGGGTGAAAAACTGTTTTTT.

The chain has TRBV5-4 and TRBJ2-5; D is unresolved. The CDR3 consists of 13 residues. Trimming pared 4 bases from V and 1 base from J, leaving 8 bases between. Germline CDR1 is SGHNT and CDR2 is YYREEE (reference sequence). CDR3 loop: CASSPLPQETQYF. The DNA for the CDR3 is TGTGCCAGCAGCCCCCTCCCCCAAGAGACCCAGTACTTC.